Listed below are T cell receptor beta chains from one sample, sequenced in a study of blood T cell repertoires in COVID-19. Only in-frame clones appear in the TCRdb table, and some are missing; sequencing was by immunoSEQ multiplex PCR. The profile shows about 72,000 clones, approximately 89% of them singletons. Sequencing was done on a sample of peripheral blood. The receptor set was obtained from a woman in her sixties with active COVID-19. The CDR3 runs from the conserved cysteine through the conserved F or W. The D gene is left open where the match is weak. A row's size may be missing; if present it is once, few, many or a size class.

v_gene	abundance	j_gene	d_gene	CDR3aa	CDR3nt
TRBV6-5	once	TRBJ1-5	TRBD1	CASSWTGGWNQPQHF	TGTGCCAGCAGTTGGACAGGGGGCTGGAATCAGCCCCAGCATTTT
TRBV6-5	NA	TRBJ2-2	TRBD1	CASSLDRGNTGELFF	TGTGCCAGCAGTCTAGACAGGGGAAACACCGGGGAGCTGTTTTTT
TRBV6-5	NA	TRBJ2-1	TRBD2	CASRRTGAGGEQFF	TGTGCCAGCCGCCGCACGGGAGCGGGGGGTGAGCAGTTCTTC
TRBV5-1	NA	TRBJ2-3	NA	CASQQVLDPRISNTQYF	TGCGCCAGCCAACAGGTTCTAGATCCTAGAATAAGTAATACGCAGTATTTT
TRBV18	once	TRBJ2-7	NA	CASSPRELSAHEQYF	TGTGCCAGCTCACCAAGGGAGCTCTCGGCCCACGAGCAGTACTTC
TRBV2	NA	TRBJ2-1	TRBD2	CASSPRPGLTRPNEQFF	TGTGCCAGCAGCCCCCGCCCGGGACTAACTCGGCCGAATGAGCAGTTCTTC
TRBV6-5	NA	TRBJ1-2	NA	CASSYEFKGGLYTF	TGTGCCAGCAGTTACGAGTTTAAGGGAGGCTTGTACACCTTC
TRBV27	NA	TRBJ2-1	TRBD2	CASSGSGRITYNEQFF	TGTGCCAGCAGCGGAAGCGGGAGGATTACCTACAATGAGCAGTTCTTC
TRBV19	NA	TRBJ2-2	TRBD1	CASSVDRVDTGELFF	TGTGCCAGTAGTGTTGACAGGGTGGACACCGGGGAGCTGTTTTTT
TRBV11-2	few	TRBJ1-4	NA	CASSKGVTGTNEKLFF	TGTGCCAGCAGCAAAGGGGTGACTGGAACTAATGAAAAACTGTTTTTT
TRBV5-1	few	TRBJ2-7	TRBD2	CASSTGTSGNSYEQYF	TGCGCCAGCAGCACCGGGACTAGCGGAAACTCCTACGAGCAGTACTTC
TRBV5-1	NA	TRBJ1-2	TRBD1	CASRSGTGDGYTF	TGCGCCAGCAGATCAGGGACAGGGGATGGCTACACCTTC
TRBV7-8	NA	TRBJ2-7	TRBD2	CASSPGLAGANSYEQYF	TGTGCCAGCAGCCCGGGACTAGCGGGAGCTAACTCCTACGAGCAGTACTTC
TRBV21-1	NA	TRBJ1-5	NA	CASSKGRYSNQPQHF	TGTGCCAGCAGCAAAGGCAGGTATAGCAATCAGCCCCAGCATTTT
TRBV18	NA	TRBJ1-2	NA	CASSPHRDDYGYTF	TGTGCCAGCTCACCACACAGGGATGACTATGGCTACACCTTC
TRBV15	NA	TRBJ2-2	NA	CATSRGGRGSNTGELFF	TGTGCCACCAGCAGAGGAGGACGGGGTTCGAACACCGGGGAGCTGTTTTTT
TRBV10-3	NA	TRBJ2-1	TRBD1	CAISERAGTGLDNEQFF	TGTGCCATCAGTGAGCGCGCCGGGACAGGGTTAGACAATGAGCAGTTCTTC
TRBV5-1	NA	TRBJ2-1	TRBD1	CASSLTLGQGARNEQFF	TGCGCCAGCAGCTTGACCCTGGGACAGGGGGCGCGGAATGAGCAGTTCTTC
TRBV7-8	NA	TRBJ2-5	TRBD2	CASTEDSSGSRETQYF	TGTGCCAGCACCGAAGATAGTAGCGGGAGTCGAGAGACCCAGTACTTC
TRBV25-1	NA	TRBJ2-1	TRBD2	CASSEPRSSGINEQFF	TGTGCCAGCAGTGAGCCCCGGTCTAGCGGGATCAATGAGCAGTTCTTC
TRBV6-1	NA	TRBJ2-7	NA	CASSDQWGLGEQYF	TGTGCCAGCAGTGACCAATGGGGGCTTGGCGAGCAGTACTTC
TRBV27	NA	TRBJ2-1	TRBD1	CASSFGTGYVNEQFF	TGTGCCAGCAGTTTCGGGACAGGGTACGTCAATGAGCAGTTCTTC